A single sample is the source of the 5 T cell receptor beta chains below, sequenced in a study of blood T cell repertoires in COVID-19 (TCRdb year 2020). The method was the immunoSEQ multiplex PCR assay. This immuneACCESS table, as held by TCRdb, lists in-frame sequences with V and J called but not all clones. Of the missing ones, under half trace to an unresolved V gene in checked studies; the others have no known cause. The sample contains around 90,000 clones, about 85% of them found a single time. Of the sample, roughly 14% is held by the ten largest clones. Sequencing was carried out using peripheral blood. The receptors originated from a male donor with acute or convalescent COVID-19.

J is TRBJ2-2 and V is TRBV6-5; D possibly corresponds to TRBD2 (6 bases). This CDR3 has 15 amino acids. Trimming removed 7 bases at V and 1 base at J, with 13 bases between. CDR1 and CDR2 from the germline V gene are MNHEY and SVGAGI. The CDR3 nucleotides are TGTGCCAGCAATAAGGAGGGGTTGAACACCGGGGAGCTGTTTTTT. This codes for CASNKEGLNTGELFF.

This chain links TRBV9 with TRBJ2-4; 8 bases are shared with TRBD1. CDR3 size: 16 residues. Germline CDR1 SGDLS, CDR2 YYNGEE. V dropped 0 bases and J dropped 5; count of bases not matched to a gene: 7. CDR3 loop: CASSVAVTGVENIQYF. Written as DNA, the CDR3 is TGTGCCAGCAGCGTAGCGGTGACAGGGGTGGAAAACATTCAGTACTTC.

V gene TRBV27 combines with J gene TRBJ2-2; D gene ambiguous. The germline V and J ends were trimmed by 0 bases and 6 bases, with 5 bases remaining between them. This CDR3 is built from 13 residues. The germline CDR1 and CDR2 sequences are MNHEY and SMNVEV (reference sequence). This CDR3 is CASSLSLPGELFF. The CDR3 nucleotides are TGTGCCAGCAGTTTATCTCTCCCCGGGGAGCTGTTTTTT.

In its sample, this clone was seen once. This chain connects TRBV6-2 or TRBV6-3 to TRBJ2-1; D gene unclear. Looked up from germline, CDR1 is MNHEY and CDR2 is SVGEGT. Trimming took 2 bases from V and 6 from J, leaving 8 bases between them. This CDR3 is built from 13 residues. CDR3 sequence (DNA): TGTGCCAGCAGTTACGTCTGGGCCAATGAGCAGTTCTTC. Its protein is CASSYVWANEQFF.

The gene calls are TRBV18 and TRBJ1-1, with a weak D call TRBD1 (5 bases). Per germline, CDR1 KGHSH and CDR2 LQKENI. The CDR3 contains 14 residues. Deletions cut 1 base from V and 4 bases from J, with 10 bases between. The CDR3 reads CASSPRSGGTEAFF. The CDR3 DNA is TGTGCCAGCTCACCACGCTCCGGGGGCACTGAAGCTTTCTTT.